This TCR beta chain was found in a study of blood T cell repertoires in COVID-19. Per the germline V gene, CDR1 is SGHTA and CDR2 is FQGNSA. V gave up 5 bases and J gave up 7 bases, with 17 bases separating them. The CDR3 runs 15 residues. The repertoire was sequenced with immunoSEQ multiplex PCR; TCRdb's copy has only in-frame clones and lacks some. Among over 200,000 clones listed, about 84% were seen once. The cohort comprised adults aged about 18 to 90 years residing in approximately 22 US areas. Donors were grouped by their self-reported clinical history. Recovery meant two consecutive negative NP/OP PCR tests, professional clearance, or resolved symptoms.

Sequenced: PBMCs or T cells enriched from blood (not recorded which). The sequence was collected from a man aged 55-75 years who had recovered from COVID-19. The chain joins TRBV7-2 to TRBJ1-4, with D maybe TRBD1 (6 bases). The CDR3 DNA reads as TGTGCCAGCAGCGGCGCGGGGGGCGCTGGTGAAAAACTGTTTTTT. Translation gives CASSGAGGAGEKLFF.